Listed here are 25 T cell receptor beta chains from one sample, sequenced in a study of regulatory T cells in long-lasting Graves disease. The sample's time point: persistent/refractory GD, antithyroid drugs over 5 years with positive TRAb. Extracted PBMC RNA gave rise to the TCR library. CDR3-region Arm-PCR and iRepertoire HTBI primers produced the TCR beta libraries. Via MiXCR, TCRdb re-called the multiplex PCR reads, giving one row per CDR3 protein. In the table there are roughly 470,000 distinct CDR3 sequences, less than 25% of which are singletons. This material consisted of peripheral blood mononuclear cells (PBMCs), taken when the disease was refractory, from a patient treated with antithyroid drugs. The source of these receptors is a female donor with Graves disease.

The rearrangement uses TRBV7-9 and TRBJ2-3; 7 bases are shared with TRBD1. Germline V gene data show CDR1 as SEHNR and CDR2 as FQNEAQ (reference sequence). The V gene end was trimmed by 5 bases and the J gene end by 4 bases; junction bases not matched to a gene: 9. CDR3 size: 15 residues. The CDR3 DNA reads TGTGCCAGCAGCCCCGACAGGGTCGCGGCAGATACGCAGTATTTT. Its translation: CASSPDRVAADTQYF.

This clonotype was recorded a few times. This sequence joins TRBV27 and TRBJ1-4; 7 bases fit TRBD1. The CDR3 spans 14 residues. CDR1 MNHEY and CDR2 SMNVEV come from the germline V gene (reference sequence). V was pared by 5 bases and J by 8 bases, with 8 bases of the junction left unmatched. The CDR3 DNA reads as TGTGCCAGCAGTACAGGGGCGGTCGGGGAAAAACTGTTTTTT. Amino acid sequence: CASSTGAVGEKLFF.

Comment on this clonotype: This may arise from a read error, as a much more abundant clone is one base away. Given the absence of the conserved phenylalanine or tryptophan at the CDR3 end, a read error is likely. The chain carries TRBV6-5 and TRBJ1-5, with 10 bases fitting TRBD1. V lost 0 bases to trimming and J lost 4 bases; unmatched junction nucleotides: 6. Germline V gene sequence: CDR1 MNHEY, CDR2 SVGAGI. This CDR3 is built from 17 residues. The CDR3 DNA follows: TGTGCCAGCAGTTACTCGGTTGACAGGGGGCGGAATCAGCCCCAGCATTCT. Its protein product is CASSYSVDRGRNQPQHS.

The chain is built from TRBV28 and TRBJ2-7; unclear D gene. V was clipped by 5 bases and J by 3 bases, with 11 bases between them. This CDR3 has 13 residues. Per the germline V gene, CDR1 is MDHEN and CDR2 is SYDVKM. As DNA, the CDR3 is TGTGCCAGCAGTCTAGGAAAAATCTACGAGCAGTACTTC. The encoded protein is CASSLGKIYEQYF. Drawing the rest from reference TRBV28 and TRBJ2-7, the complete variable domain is DVKVTQSSRYLVKRTGEKVFLECVQDMDHENMFWYRQDPGLGLRLIYFSYDVKMKEKGDIPEGYSVSREKKERFSLILESASTNQTSMYLCASSLGKIYEQYFGPGTRLTVT.

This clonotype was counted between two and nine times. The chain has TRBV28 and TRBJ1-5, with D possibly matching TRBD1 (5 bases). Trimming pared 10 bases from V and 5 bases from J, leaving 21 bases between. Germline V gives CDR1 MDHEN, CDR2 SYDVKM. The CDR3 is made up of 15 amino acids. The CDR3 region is CATRERTQVDQPQHF. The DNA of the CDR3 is TGTGCCACCAGGGAAAGGACCCAGGTTGATCAGCCCCAGCATTTT. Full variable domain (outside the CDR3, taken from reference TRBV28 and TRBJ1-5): DVKVTQSSRYLVKRTGEKVFLECVQDMDHENMFWYRQDPGLGLRLIYFSYDVKMKEKGDIPEGYSVSREKKERFSLILESASTNQTSMYLCATRERTQVDQPQHFGDGTRLSIL.

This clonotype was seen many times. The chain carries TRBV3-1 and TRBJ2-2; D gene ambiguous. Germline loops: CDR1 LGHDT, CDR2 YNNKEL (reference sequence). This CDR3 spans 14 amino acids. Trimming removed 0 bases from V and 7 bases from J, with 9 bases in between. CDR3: CASSQDLAVGELFF. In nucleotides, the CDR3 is TGTGCCAGCAGCCAAGATCTGGCGGTCGGGGAGCTGTTTTTT.

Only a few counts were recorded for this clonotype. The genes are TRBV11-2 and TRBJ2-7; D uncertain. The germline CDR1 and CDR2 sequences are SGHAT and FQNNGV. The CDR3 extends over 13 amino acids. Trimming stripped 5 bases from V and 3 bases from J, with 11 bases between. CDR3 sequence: CASSPHEIYEQYF. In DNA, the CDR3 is TGTGCCAGCAGCCCCCACGAGATCTACGAGCAGTACTTC.

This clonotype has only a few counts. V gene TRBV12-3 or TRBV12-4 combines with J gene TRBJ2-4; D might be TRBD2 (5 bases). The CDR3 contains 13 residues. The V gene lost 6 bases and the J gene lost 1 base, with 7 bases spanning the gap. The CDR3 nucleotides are TGTGCCAGCAGATCGGGGGCCAAAAACATTCAGTACTTC. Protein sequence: CASRSGAKNIQYF.

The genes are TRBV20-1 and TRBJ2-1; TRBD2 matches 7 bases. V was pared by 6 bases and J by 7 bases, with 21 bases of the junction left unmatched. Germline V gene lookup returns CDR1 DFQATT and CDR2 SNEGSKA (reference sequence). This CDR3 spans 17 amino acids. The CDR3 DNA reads TGCAGTGCGGGCGGTTACTCCTCTAGCGGACGTCGGAATGAGCAGTTCTTC. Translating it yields CSAGGYSSSGRRNEQFF.

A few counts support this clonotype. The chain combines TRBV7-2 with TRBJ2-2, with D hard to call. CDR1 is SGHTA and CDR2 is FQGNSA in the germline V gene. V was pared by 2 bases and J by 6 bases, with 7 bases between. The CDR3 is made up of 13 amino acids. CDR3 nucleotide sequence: TGTGCCAGCAGCTTATTTGACTCCGGGGAGCTGTTTTTT. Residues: CASSLFDSGELFF.

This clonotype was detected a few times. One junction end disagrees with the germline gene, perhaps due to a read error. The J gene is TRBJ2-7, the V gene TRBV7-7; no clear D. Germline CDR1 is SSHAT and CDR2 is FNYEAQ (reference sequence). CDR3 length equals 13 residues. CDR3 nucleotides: TGTGCTAGCAGCTTAGCCACAGATCGGGAGCAGTACTTC. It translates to CASSLATDREQYF.

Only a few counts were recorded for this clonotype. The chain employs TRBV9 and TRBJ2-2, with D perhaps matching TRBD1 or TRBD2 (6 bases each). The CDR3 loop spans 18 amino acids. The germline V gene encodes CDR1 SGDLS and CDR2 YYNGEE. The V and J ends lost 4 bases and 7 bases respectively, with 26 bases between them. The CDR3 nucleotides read TGTGCCAGCAGCCCCAAACATCGCGGTGGAGGGGGGATCGGGGAGCTGTTTTTT. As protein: CASSPKHRGGGGIGELFF.

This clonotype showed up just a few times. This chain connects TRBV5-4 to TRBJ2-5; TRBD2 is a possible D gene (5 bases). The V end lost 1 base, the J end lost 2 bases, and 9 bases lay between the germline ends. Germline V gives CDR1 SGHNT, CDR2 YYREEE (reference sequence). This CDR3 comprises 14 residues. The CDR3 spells CASSLKRGQETQYF. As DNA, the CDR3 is TGTGCCAGCAGCTTGAAGCGAGGGCAAGAGACCCAGTACTTC.

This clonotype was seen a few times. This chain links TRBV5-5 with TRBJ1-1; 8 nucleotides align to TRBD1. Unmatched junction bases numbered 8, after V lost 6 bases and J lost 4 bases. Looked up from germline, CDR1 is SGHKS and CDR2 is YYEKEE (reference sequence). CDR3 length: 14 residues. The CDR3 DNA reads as TGTGCCAGCACCGGAGACACAGGGGGCACTGAAGCTTTCTTT. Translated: CASTGDTGGTEAFF.

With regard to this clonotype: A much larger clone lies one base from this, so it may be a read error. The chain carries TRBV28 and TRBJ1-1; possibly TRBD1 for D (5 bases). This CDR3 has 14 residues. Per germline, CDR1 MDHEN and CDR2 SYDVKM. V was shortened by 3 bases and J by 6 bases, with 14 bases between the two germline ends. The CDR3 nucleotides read TGTGCCAGCAGTTTCCTGGGGGAAGAGGCTGAAGCTTTCTTT. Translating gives CASSFLGEEAEAFF. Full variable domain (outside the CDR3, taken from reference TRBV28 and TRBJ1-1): DVKVTQSSRYLVKRTGEKVFLECVQDMDHENMFWYRQDPGLGLRLIYFSYDVKMKEKGDIPEGYSVSREKKERFSLILESASTNQTSMYLCASSFLGEEAEAFFGQGTRLTVV.

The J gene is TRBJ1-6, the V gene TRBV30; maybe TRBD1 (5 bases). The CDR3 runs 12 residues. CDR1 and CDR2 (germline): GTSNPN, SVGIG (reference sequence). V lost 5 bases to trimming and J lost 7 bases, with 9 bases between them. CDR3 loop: CAWDRRNSPLHF. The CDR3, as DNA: TGTGCCTGGGACAGAAGGAATTCACCCCTCCACTTT. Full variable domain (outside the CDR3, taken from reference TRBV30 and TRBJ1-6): SQTIHQWPATLVQPVGSPLSLECTVEGTSNPNLYWYRQAAGRGLQLLFYSVGIGQISSEVPQNLSASRPQDRQFILSSKKLLLSDSGFYLCAWDRRNSPLHFGNGTRLTVT.

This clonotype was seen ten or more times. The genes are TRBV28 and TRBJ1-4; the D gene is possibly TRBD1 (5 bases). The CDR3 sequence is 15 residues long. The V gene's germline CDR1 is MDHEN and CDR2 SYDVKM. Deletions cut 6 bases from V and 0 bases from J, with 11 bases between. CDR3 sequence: CASRMTVATNEKLFF. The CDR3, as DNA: TGTGCCAGCAGGATGACAGTTGCAACTAATGAAAAACTGTTTTTT.

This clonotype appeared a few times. This CDR3 reads CASSVGHSTGELFF. Here the CDR3 DNA reads TGTGCCAGCAGTGTCGGACATTCCACCGGGGAGCTGTTTTTT. The genes are TRBV6-1 and TRBJ2-2; the D gene is possibly TRBD1 (5 bases). CDR3 size: 14 residues. The germline V and J ends were trimmed by 4 bases and 4 bases, with 10 bases remaining between them. Germline V lookup: CDR1 MNHNS, CDR2 SASEGT.

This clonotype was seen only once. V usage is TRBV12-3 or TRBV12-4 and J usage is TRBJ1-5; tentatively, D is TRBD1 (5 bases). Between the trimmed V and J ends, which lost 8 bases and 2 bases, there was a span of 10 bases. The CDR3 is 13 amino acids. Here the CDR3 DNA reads TGTGCCAGCGCGAGGGGAGGCAATCAGCCCCAGCATTTT. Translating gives CASARGGNQPQHF.

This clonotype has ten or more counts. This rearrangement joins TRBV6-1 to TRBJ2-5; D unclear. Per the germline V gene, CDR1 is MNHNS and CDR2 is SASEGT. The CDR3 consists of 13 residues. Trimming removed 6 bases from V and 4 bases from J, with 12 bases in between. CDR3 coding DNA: TGTGCCAGCAGCCTCCGGGCCGGAGAGACCCAGTACTTC. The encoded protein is CASSLRAGETQYF.

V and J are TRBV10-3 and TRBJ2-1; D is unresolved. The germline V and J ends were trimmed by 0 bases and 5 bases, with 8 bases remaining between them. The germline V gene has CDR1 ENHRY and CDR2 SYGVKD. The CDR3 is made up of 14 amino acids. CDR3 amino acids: CAISESQVHNEQFF. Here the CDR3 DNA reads TGTGCCATCAGTGAGTCGCAGGTCCACAATGAGCAGTTCTTC.

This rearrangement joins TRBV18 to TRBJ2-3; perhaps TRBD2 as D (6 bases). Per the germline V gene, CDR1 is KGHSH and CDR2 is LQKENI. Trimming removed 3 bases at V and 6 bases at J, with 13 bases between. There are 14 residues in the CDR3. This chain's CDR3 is CASSPGLSSDTQYF. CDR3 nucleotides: TGTGCCAGCTCACCGGGACTGTCTTCGGATACGCAGTATTTT.

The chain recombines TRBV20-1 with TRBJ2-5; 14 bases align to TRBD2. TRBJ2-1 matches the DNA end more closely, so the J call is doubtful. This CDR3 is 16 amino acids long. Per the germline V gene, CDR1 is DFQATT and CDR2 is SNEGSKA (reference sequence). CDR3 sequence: CSATMPGLAGELEQFF. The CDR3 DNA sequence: TGCAGTGCGACGATGCCGGGACTAGCGGGAGAATTGGAGCAGTTCTTC.

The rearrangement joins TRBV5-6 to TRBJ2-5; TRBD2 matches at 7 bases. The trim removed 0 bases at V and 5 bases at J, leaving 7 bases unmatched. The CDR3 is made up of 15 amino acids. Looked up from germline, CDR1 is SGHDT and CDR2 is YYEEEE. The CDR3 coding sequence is TGTGCCAGCAGCTTGGAACCCGGGAGGACTGAGACCCAGTACTTC. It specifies CASSLEPGRTETQYF.

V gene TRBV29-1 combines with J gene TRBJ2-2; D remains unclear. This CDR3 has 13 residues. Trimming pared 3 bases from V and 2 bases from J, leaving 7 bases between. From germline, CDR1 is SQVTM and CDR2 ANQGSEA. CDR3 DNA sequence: TGCAGCGTTGATCCTGTAAACACCGGGGAGCTGTTTTTT. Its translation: CSVDPVNTGELFF.